This entry lists 19 T cell receptor beta chains sequenced from one sample in a study of graft-versus-host responses after intestinal transplantation. No antigen is known for these receptors. Only in-frame clones appear in the TCRdb table, and some are missing; sequencing was by immunoSEQ multiplex PCR. Counted here are about 94,000 clones, around nine tenths occurring once; the ten biggest clones make up nearly 0.5%. Material: unstimulated CD8+ T cells sorted from spleen or lymph node cells, obtained before intestinal transplant. These receptors all stem from a human donor who received an intestinal transplant.

The V call is TRBV14, the J call TRBJ2-7; 9 bases match TRBD1. There are 14 residues in the CDR3. Per the germline V gene, CDR1 is SGHDN and CDR2 is FVKESK. J was trimmed by 2 bases and V by 5 bases; bases with no gene match: 4. CDR3 nucleotides: TGTGCCAGCAGCTCCGGGACAGGGCCCTACGAGCAGTACTTC. The encoded protein is CASSSGTGPYEQYF.

The chain recombines TRBV7-8 with TRBJ2-5; tentative D call: TRBD1 (6 bases). Germline V CDR1 and CDR2: SGHVS, FQNEAQ. The CDR3 is made up of 15 amino acids. V shed 0 bases and J shed 4 bases, with 12 bases lying between them. The CDR3 DNA reads as TGTGCCAGCAGCTTAGCGCCCAGGGGTGTAGAGACCCAGTACTTC. This sequence encodes CASSLAPRGVETQYF. Supplemented by reference TRBV7-8 and TRBJ2-5, the full variable domain reads GAGVSQSPRYKVAKRGQDVALRCDPISGHVSLFWYQQALGQGPEFLTYFQNEAQLDKSGLPSDRFFAERPEGSVSTLKIQRTQQEDSAVYLCASSLAPRGVETQYFGPGTRLLVL.

The CDR3, as DNA: TGTGCCAGTAGTACTCGATCCTATCCCCACTATGGCTACACCTTC. It is translated as CASSTRSYPHYGYTF. The genes are TRBV19 and TRBJ1-2; D is unresolved. Germline V lookup: CDR1 LNHDA, CDR2 SQIVND (reference sequence). V was pared by 4 bases and J by 3 bases, with 15 bases between. CDR3 length: 15 amino acids.

J is TRBJ2-3 and V is TRBV7-9, with TRBD2 matching over 8 bases. The CDR3 has 15 amino acids. Unmatched junction bases numbered 8, after V lost 5 bases and J lost 4 bases. Germline V gene lookup returns CDR1 SEHNR and CDR2 FQNEAQ (reference sequence). DNA for the CDR3: TGTGCCAGCAGCCGACTAGCGAATAGGGCAGATACGCAGTATTTT. This sequence encodes CASSRLANRADTQYF.

The chain's CDR3 is CAIQISGTDTQYF. The CDR3 DNA sequence: TGTGCCATCCAAATCAGCGGAACAGATACGCAGTATTTT. V usage is TRBV10-3 and J usage is TRBJ2-3, with a possible D match to TRBD2 (5 bases). V was pared by 8 bases and J by 3 bases, with 12 bases between. The CDR3 runs 13 residues. Per the germline V gene, CDR1 is ENHRY and CDR2 is SYGVKD.

The chain joins TRBV15 to TRBJ2-1, with TRBD2 as a possible D gene (5 bases). The CDR3 totals 13 residues. Germline values: CDR1 LNHNV, CDR2 YYDKDF (reference sequence). Trimming removed 5 bases from V and 6 bases from J, with 11 bases in between. CDR3 region: CATSPEAFNEQFF. The CDR3 coding sequence is TGTGCCACCAGCCCGGAGGCTTTCAATGAGCAGTTCTTC.

This chain links TRBV7-3 with TRBJ2-3; 7 nucleotides line up with TRBD2. With 3 bases clipped from V and 4 bases from J, the junction kept 4 bases outside the gene matches. CDR1 SGHTA and CDR2 FQGTGA come from the germline V gene. The CDR3 has 14 amino acids. This chain's CDR3 is CASSLGAGADTQYF. For the CDR3, the DNA is TGTGCCAGCAGCTTGGGTGCGGGAGCAGATACGCAGTATTTT. Complete variable domain (other parts from reference TRBV7-3 and TRBJ2-3): GAGVSQTPSNKVTEKGKYVELRCDPISGHTALYWYRQSLGQGPEFLIYFQGTGAADDSGLPNDRFFAVRPEGSVSTLKIQRTERGDSAVYLCASSLGAGADTQYFGPGTRLTVL.

The rearrangement joins TRBV19 to TRBJ2-7; TRBD1 aligns across 8 bases. J gave up 2 bases and V 3 bases, and 6 bases lay outside the gene matches. Germline assignment: CDR1 LNHDA and CDR2 SQIVND (reference sequence). CDR3 length equals 15 residues. The chain's CDR3 is CASSMLTGDPYEQYF. The CDR3 DNA is TGTGCCAGTAGTATGCTGACAGGGGATCCCTACGAGCAGTACTTC.

The rearrangement joins TRBV5-6 to TRBJ2-5, with TRBD1 matching 9 bases. J lost 5 bases, V lost 2 bases, and 4 bases had no gene match. The germline V gene has CDR1 SGHDT and CDR2 YYEEEE. This CDR3 region has 14 residues. In DNA form, the CDR3 reads TGTGCCAGCAGCTTACAGGGGGCTTTGGAGACCCAGTACTTC. It codes for CASSLQGALETQYF. Full variable domain (outside the CDR3, taken from reference TRBV5-6 and TRBJ2-5): DAGVTQSPTHLIKTRGQQVTLRCSPKSGHDTVSWYQQALGQGPQFIFQYYEEEERQRGNFPDRFSGHQFPNYSSELNVNALLLGDSALYLCASSLQGALETQYFGPGTRLLVL.

The chain uses TRBV14 and TRBJ2-2; 10 bases line up with TRBD1. CDR3 length: 15 residues. The junction had 3 bases not matched to a gene; V was cut back by 1 base and J by 7 bases. From germline, CDR1 is SGHDN and CDR2 FVKESK. CDR3 nucleotides: TGTGCCAGCAGCCAAGTGACAGGGGGCCACGGGGAGCTGTTTTTT. Translated: CASSQVTGGHGELFF.

V usage is TRBV2 and J usage is TRBJ2-7; 7 bases match TRBD2. Germline V gene sequence: CDR1 SNHLY, CDR2 FYNNEI. This CDR3 has 16 residues. V dropped 6 bases and J dropped 3; count of bases not matched to a gene: 14. The DNA of the CDR3 is TGTGCCAGCAGGGGGCTAGCGGCAGAGTTTGACTACGAGCAGTACTTC. Translating it yields CASRGLAAEFDYEQYF. Together with reference TRBV2 and TRBJ2-7, the CDR3 gives the full variable domain: EPEVTQTPSHQVTQMGQEVILRCVPISNHLYFYWYRQILGQKVEFLVSFYNNEISEKSEIFDDQFSVERPDGSNFTLKIRSTKLEDSAMYFCASRGLAAEFDYEQYFGPGTRLTVT.

The chain uses TRBV6-1 and TRBJ1-2, with a possible D match to TRBD1 (5 bases). Trimming stripped 4 bases from V and 4 bases from J, with 10 bases between. Germline V gene sequence: CDR1 MNHNS, CDR2 SASEGT. The CDR3 length is 13 residues. CDR3 in amino acids: CASSVQGRYGYTF. The CDR3 bases are TGTGCCAGCAGTGTGCAGGGCCGCTATGGCTACACCTTC.

The chain combines TRBV4-3 with TRBJ2-2, with 7 bases matching TRBD1. The CDR3 loop spans 15 amino acids. V lost 3 bases to trimming and J lost 2 bases; unmatched junction nucleotides: 3. Germline V CDR1 and CDR2: LGHNA, YSLEER. CDR3 residues: CASSQYRGNTGELFF. CDR3 DNA sequence: TGCGCCAGCAGCCAGTACAGGGGTAACACCGGGGAGCTGTTTTTT.

This clone was detected once. V gene TRBV5-6 combines with J gene TRBJ1-3; maybe TRBD1 (5 bases). Germline CDR1 SGHDT, CDR2 YYEEEE. The CDR3 spans 15 residues. Trimming took 1 base from V and 0 from J, leaving 8 bases between them. The DNA of the CDR3 is TGTGCCAGCAGCTTGCAGGGAACCTCTGGAAACACCATATATTTT. It translates to CASSLQGTSGNTIYF.

V gene TRBV28 combines with J gene TRBJ2-3, with 9 bases that match TRBD2. Germline V gene lookup returns CDR1 MDHEN and CDR2 SYDVKM. The ends lost 6 bases at V and 2 bases at J; junction bases unmatched: 6. The CDR3 spans 15 residues. CDR3 sequence: CASRDGTSLTDTQYF. The CDR3 bases are TGTGCCAGCAGGGACGGGACTAGCCTCACAGATACGCAGTATTTT. The variable domain in full, completed from reference TRBV28 and TRBJ2-3, reads DVKVTQSSRYLVKRTGEKVFLECVQDMDHENMFWYRQDPGLGLRLIYFSYDVKMKEKGDIPEGYSVSREKKERFSLILESASTNQTSMYLCASRDGTSLTDTQYFGPGTRLTVL.

CDR3 coding DNA: TGCGCCAGCAGCCAAGATGCAGGGGGCGCGGCCGGGGAGCTGTTTTTT. This gives the protein CASSQDAGGAAGELFF. V and J are TRBV4-3 and TRBJ2-2; 8 nucleotides align to TRBD1. CDR1 LGHNA and CDR2 YSLEER come from the germline V gene. The J segment lost 6 bases and the V segment lost 0 bases, leaving 6 bases of the junction unmatched. The CDR3 is 16 amino acids.

This clone was detected once. This chain connects TRBV7-6 to TRBJ2-2; 8 nucleotides line up with TRBD2. The CDR3 spans 18 residues. CDR1 SGHVS and CDR2 FNYEAQ come from the germline V gene. J gave up 7 bases and V 0 bases, and 13 bases lay outside the gene matches. For the CDR3, the DNA is TGTGCCAGCAGCTTAGCGCCCACCAGCGGGAGATCGGGCGGGGAGCTGTTTTTT. Translated: CASSLAPTSGRSGGELFF.

Only a few counts were recorded for this clone. This chain links TRBV5-6 with TRBJ1-5, with 9 bases that match TRBD1. Germline values: CDR1 SGHDT, CDR2 YYEEEE. CDR3 length: 16 residues. The ends lost 3 bases at V and 5 bases at J; junction bases unmatched: 9. CDR3 coding DNA: TGTGCCAGCAGCTCGGGGAGGGACAGGGATTATCAGCCCCAGCATTTT. Translation: CASSSGRDRDYQPQHF. Filled out from reference TRBV5-6 and TRBJ1-5, the complete variable domain reads DAGVTQSPTHLIKTRGQQVTLRCSPKSGHDTVSWYQQALGQGPQFIFQYYEEEERQRGNFPDRFSGHQFPNYSSELNVNALLLGDSALYLCASSSGRDRDYQPQHFGDGTRLSIL.

V is TRBV19 and J is TRBJ2-3; possibly TRBD2 for D (5 bases). Germline CDR1 and CDR2: LNHDA and SQIVND (reference sequence). V dropped 6 bases and J dropped 0 bases, with 10 bases sitting between them. The CDR3 length is 14 residues. This CDR3 reads CASRGLYSTDTQYF. The CDR3 DNA reads as TGTGCCAGTAGAGGACTTTATAGCACAGATACGCAGTATTTT.